The 25 T cell receptor beta chains in this list originate from one sample, sequenced in a study of cytomegalovirus exposure and HLA in healthy donors (dated by TCRdb to about 2017). The library was obtained by the immunoSEQ multiplex PCR assay. The multiplex PCR relied on a mix of 60 forward primers for TCR Vbeta segments and 13 reverse primers for TCR Jbeta segments. As stored in TCRdb, this immuneACCESS dataset retains in-frame rearrangements with V and J assigned. A fraction of the clones does not appear; measured against another copy, unresolved V genes explain less than half of the discrepancy, and the remainder lacks a known reason. For this sample there are about 130,000 clones; 74% appear just once. The leading ten clones occupy approximately 5% of the sample. The sequencing sample was made of PBMCs. These receptors were obtained from a woman between 50 and 59 years old in good health and CMV-seropositive.

This clone was found a few times. The DNA for the CDR3 is TGTGCCAGCAGCTTGGAACCCAGGTTTTACACTGAAGCTTTCTTT. Protein: CASSLEPRFYTEAFF. The chain links TRBV5-5 to TRBJ1-1; the D is unclear. The germline V gene has CDR1 SGHKS and CDR2 YYEKEE (reference sequence). Trimming cost V 0 bases and J 3 bases, with 12 bases left between them. There are 15 residues in the CDR3.

The CDR3 loop reads CASSLEGVRQETQYF. CDR3 bases: TGTGCCAGCAGCCTCGAAGGGGTTCGCCAAGAGACCCAGTACTTC. The J gene is TRBJ2-5, the V gene TRBV5-4; tentative D call: TRBD1 (5 bases). V was pared by 4 bases and J by 1 base, with 14 bases between. The CDR3 is made up of 15 amino acids. Germline assignment: CDR1 SGHNT and CDR2 YYREEE (reference sequence).

The V and J genes are TRBV5-1 and TRBJ2-1; D unresolved. Germline V gene sequence: CDR1 SGHRS, CDR2 YFSETQ. V lost 0 bases to trimming and J lost 9 bases, with 7 bases between them. CDR3 length: 12 residues. The CDR3 sequence is CASSLGRGEQFF. As DNA, the CDR3 is TGCGCCAGCAGCTTGGGTAGAGGTGAGCAGTTCTTC.

This sequence joins TRBV29-1 and TRBJ1-5; 8 bases are a match to TRBD1. Trimming took 7 bases from V and 2 from J; bases not matched to a gene: 7. In germline, CDR1 is SQVTM, CDR2 ANQGSEA. The CDR3 is made up of 14 amino acids. In DNA form, the CDR3 reads TGCAGCGCAGCCGCAGGGGGCGGCAATCAGCCCCAGCATTTT. This encodes CSAAAGGGNQPQHF.

The chain recombines TRBV1 with TRBJ2-3; the table's D call, TRBD2, was not checked against the DNA. TRBV1 is given as a pseudogene. The CDR3 is 13 amino acids. This CDR3 reads CTHDQRGDDTQYF. CDR3 in DNA: TGCACCCACGATCAGCGGGGTGACGATACGCAGTATTTT.

The J gene is TRBJ1-4, the V gene TRBV2; perhaps TRBD1 as D (5 bases). Germline lookup yields CDR1 SNHLY and CDR2 FYNNEI. CDR3 length equals 11 residues. V was shortened by 9 bases and J by 7 bases, with 9 bases between the two germline ends. CDR3 nucleotide sequence: TGTGCCAGTGGGGGAGGTGAAAAACTGTTTTTT. Residues: CASGGGEKLFF.

This clone turned up a few times. At one end, the junction sequence differs from germline, possibly due to a read error. This CDR3 is CSGEADRGPIF. The CDR3 nucleotides read TGCAGTGGTGAAGCGGACAGGGGGCCCATCTTC. The genes are TRBV20-1 and TRBJ1-2; 11 nucleotides agree with TRBD1. Germline CDR1 and CDR2: DFQATT and SNEGSKA (reference sequence). CDR3 length equals 11 residues.

The chain couples TRBV10-1 to TRBJ2-2; perhaps TRBD1 as D (5 bases). Per germline, CDR1 WNHNN and CDR2 SYGVQD (reference sequence). The CDR3 runs 14 residues. With 4 bases removed from V and 6 bases from J, the gap between germline ends came to 12 bases. CDR3 amino acids: CASSGQAGPGELFF. CDR3 nucleotides: TGCGCCAGCAGTGGCCAGGCAGGGCCCGGGGAGCTGTTTTTT.

This chain links TRBV5-5 with TRBJ1-5; TRBD1 might be the D (6 bases). Trimming left V 4 bases short and J 3 bases short, with 14 bases between. Germline V lookup: CDR1 SGHKS, CDR2 YYEKEE (reference sequence). The CDR3 runs to 15 residues. This chain's CDR3 is CASSKGEYYNQPQHF. In nucleotides, the CDR3 is TGTGCCAGCAGCAAGGGGGAGTACTACAATCAGCCCCAGCATTTT. The variable domain in full, completed from reference TRBV5-5 and TRBJ1-5, reads DAGVTQSPTHLIKTRGQQVTLRCSPISGHKSVSWYQQVLGQGPQFIFQYYEKEERGRGNFPDRFSARQFPNYSSELNVNALLLGDSALYLCASSKGEYYNQPQHFGDGTRLSIL.

V usage is TRBV11-2 and J usage is TRBJ2-7, with 11 bases that match TRBD2. The CDR3 runs 16 residues. The germline V gene has CDR1 SGHAT and CDR2 FQNNGV. The V and J ends lost 4 bases and 0 bases, in that order; junction bases with no gene match: 5. As DNA, the CDR3 is TGTGCCAGCAGCTCTCTAGCGGGGGGATACTCCTACGAGCAGTACTTC. Protein: CASSSLAGGYSYEQYF. The full variable domain, in which reference TRBV11-2 and TRBJ2-7 provide the parts outside the CDR3, is EAGVAQSPRYKIIEKRQSVAFWCNPISGHATLYWYQQILGQGPKLLIQFQNNGVVDDSQLPKDRFSAERLKGVDSTLKIQPAKLEDSAVYLCASSSLAGGYSYEQYFGPGTRLTVT.

The DNA of the CDR3 is TGCGCCAGCAGCCCGCAACCTACGGGCACAGATACGCAGTATTTT. This translates into CASSPQPTGTDTQYF. This rearrangement joins TRBV5-1 to TRBJ2-3; D gene unclear. CDR1 is SGHRS and CDR2 is YFSETQ in the germline V gene. The CDR3 loop spans 15 amino acids. Trimming pared 4 bases from V and 1 base from J, leaving 13 bases between.

Details on this clone: Just one base apart from a much larger clone, this may be a read error. The chain couples TRBV2 to TRBJ2-1, with D possibly matching TRBD1 (6 bases). The V end lost 8 bases, the J end lost 4 bases, and 6 bases lay between the germline ends. This CDR3 is built from 11 residues. In germline, CDR1 is SNHLY, CDR2 FYNNEI. CDR3 sequence (DNA): TGTGCCAGCGGACAGTACAATGAGCAGTTCTTC. Encoded protein: CASGQYNEQFF.

The chain carries TRBV19 and TRBJ2-2; D unclear. The V end lost 2 bases, the J end lost 1 base, and 2 bases lay between the germline ends. Germline CDR1 is LNHDA and CDR2 is SQIVND (reference sequence). There are 13 residues in the CDR3. CDR3 coding DNA: TGTGCCAGTAGTATACAGAACACCGGGGAGCTGTTTTTT. It encodes CASSIQNTGELFF. Drawing the rest from reference TRBV19 and TRBJ2-2, the complete variable domain is DGGITQSPKYLFRKEGQNVTLSCEQNLNHDAMYWYRQDPGQGLRLIYYSQIVNDFQKGDIAEGYSVSREKKESFPLTVTSAQKNPTAFYLCASSIQNTGELFFGEGSRLTVL.

The genes are TRBV4-2 and TRBJ2-1; 16 bases map to TRBD2. This CDR3 comprises 18 residues. The ends lost 3 bases at V and 7 bases at J; junction bases unmatched: 9. Germline CDR1 reads LGHNA; CDR2 reads YNFKEQ. The CDR3 bases are TGTGCCAGCAGCCAGCCCGGGACTAGCGGGGGGGCGTCTAATGAGCAGTTCTTC. Translating gives CASSQPGTSGGASNEQFF.

This clone was seen only a few times. The V call is TRBV7-2, the J call TRBJ1-3, with 10 positions matching TRBD1. V was pared by 6 bases and J by 3 bases, with 2 bases of the junction left unmatched. Germline V gives CDR1 SGHTA, CDR2 FQGNSA. CDR3 size: 14 residues. Here the CDR3 DNA reads TGTGCCAGCAGGGGGACAGGGGTTGGAAACACCATATATTTT. It is translated as CASRGTGVGNTIYF.

The chain employs TRBV19 and TRBJ2-7; D unresolved. Germline values: CDR1 LNHDA, CDR2 SQIVND (reference sequence). The CDR3 length is 11 residues. Trimming cost V 6 bases and J 4 bases, with 7 bases left between them. CDR3 amino acids: CASSHSYEQYF. CDR3 bases: TGTGCCAGTAGCCACAGTTACGAGCAGTACTTC.

This sequence joins TRBV9 and TRBJ2-2; D might be TRBD2 (5 bases). The V end was cut by 3 bases, the J end by 0 bases, with 9 bases between. The CDR3 extends over 15 amino acids. CDR1 and CDR2 (germline): SGDLS, YYNGEE. The DNA for the CDR3 is TGTGCCAGCAGCGCCGGAGGCGCGAACACCGGGGAGCTGTTTTTT. Protein product: CASSAGGANTGELFF. Full variable domain (remainder filled in from reference TRBV9 and TRBJ2-2): DSGVTQTPKHLITATGQRVTLRCSPRSGDLSVYWYQQSLDQGLQFLIQYYNGEERAKGNILERFSAQQFPDLHSELNLSSLELGDSALYFCASSAGGANTGELFFGEGSRLTVL.

This clone was observed a single time. This rearrangement joins TRBV6-5 to TRBJ1-1; D unclear. The CDR3 consists of 15 residues. Per germline, CDR1 MNHEY and CDR2 SVGAGI. The V end was cut by 0 bases, the J end by 4 bases, with 12 bases between. The CDR3: CASSYSRFPGTEAFF. CDR3 DNA: TGTGCCAGCAGTTACTCGCGATTCCCTGGCACTGAAGCTTTCTTT.

This chain uses TRBV19 with TRBJ2-7, with 8 positions matching TRBD1. V shed 8 bases and J 2 bases; nucleotides not matched to a gene: 8. The CDR3 has 14 residues. Germline CDR1 reads LNHDA; CDR2 reads SQIVND (reference sequence). Written as DNA, the CDR3 is TGTGCCAGTTCCGACAGGGGCGAGACCTACGAGCAGTACTTC. This gives the protein CASSDRGETYEQYF.

This clone was picked up one time. The gene calls are TRBV11-3 and TRBJ2-2; TRBD2 might be the D (6 bases). The V gene's germline CDR1 is SGHNT and CDR2 YENEEA. V lost 5 bases and J lost 6, with 16 bases in between. The CDR3 sequence is 15 residues long. The CDR3: CASSTGTLASGELFF. The CDR3 region has the DNA TGTGCCAGCAGCACCGGGACTTTAGCTTCCGGGGAGCTGTTTTTT.

This clone was recorded a few times. The V call is TRBV19, the J call TRBJ1-2; tentatively, D is TRBD1 (5 bases). The CDR3 extends over 13 amino acids. The V end was cut by 7 bases, the J end by 8 bases, with 17 bases between. CDR1 and CDR2 (germline): LNHDA, SQIVND (reference sequence). CDR3 DNA: TGTGCCAGTACAGGGCCGAGCGGGGCCGGCTACACCTTC. This sequence encodes CASTGPSGAGYTF.

This clone has only a few counts. The chain recombines TRBV19 with TRBJ2-1; 13 bases map to TRBD2. With 4 bases clipped from V and 8 bases from J, the junction kept 8 bases outside the gene matches. Germline-derived CDR1 and CDR2 are LNHDA and SQIVND (reference sequence). The CDR3 contains 16 residues. CDR3 sequence: CASSTRTSGGAHEQFF. CDR3 in DNA: TGTGCCAGTAGTACCCGAACTAGCGGGGGGGCGCATGAGCAGTTCTTC.

CDR3 loop: CASSPGGSQETQYF. DNA of the CDR3: TGTGCCAGTAGTCCCGGAGGCTCTCAAGAGACCCAGTACTTC. The V gene is TRBV19, the J gene TRBJ2-5; a weak D match, TRBD2 (5 bases). CDR3 length equals 14 residues. Germline CDR1 LNHDA, CDR2 SQIVND (reference sequence). Trimming removed 5 bases at V and 2 bases at J, with 12 bases between. Full variable domain (missing parts from reference TRBV19 and TRBJ2-5): DGGITQSPKYLFRKEGQNVTLSCEQNLNHDAMYWYRQDPGQGLRLIYYSQIVNDFQKGDIAEGYSVSREKKESFPLTVTSAQKNPTAFYLCASSPGGSQETQYFGPGTRLLVL.

The J gene is TRBJ2-5, the V gene TRBV5-4; 9 bases are shared with TRBD2. V lost 0 bases, J lost 1 base, and 7 bases stayed unmatched. The length of the CDR3 is 17 residues. Per the germline V gene, CDR1 is SGHNT and CDR2 is YYREEE (reference sequence). Here the CDR3 reads CASSLGSSGAFQETQYF. CDR3 in DNA: TGTGCCAGCAGCTTGGGGTCTAGCGGGGCCTTCCAAGAGACCCAGTACTTC.

The V call is TRBV2, the J call TRBJ1-2; 10 positions agree with TRBD1. V shed 8 bases, J shed 4 bases, and the junction held 10 bases outside the gene matches. From germline, CDR1 is SNHLY and CDR2 FYNNEI. The CDR3 has 15 amino acids. CDR3 nucleotide sequence: TGTGCCAGCGGTCGGGGACAGGGGAGAATCTATGGCTACACCTTC. It is translated as CASGRGQGRIYGYTF.